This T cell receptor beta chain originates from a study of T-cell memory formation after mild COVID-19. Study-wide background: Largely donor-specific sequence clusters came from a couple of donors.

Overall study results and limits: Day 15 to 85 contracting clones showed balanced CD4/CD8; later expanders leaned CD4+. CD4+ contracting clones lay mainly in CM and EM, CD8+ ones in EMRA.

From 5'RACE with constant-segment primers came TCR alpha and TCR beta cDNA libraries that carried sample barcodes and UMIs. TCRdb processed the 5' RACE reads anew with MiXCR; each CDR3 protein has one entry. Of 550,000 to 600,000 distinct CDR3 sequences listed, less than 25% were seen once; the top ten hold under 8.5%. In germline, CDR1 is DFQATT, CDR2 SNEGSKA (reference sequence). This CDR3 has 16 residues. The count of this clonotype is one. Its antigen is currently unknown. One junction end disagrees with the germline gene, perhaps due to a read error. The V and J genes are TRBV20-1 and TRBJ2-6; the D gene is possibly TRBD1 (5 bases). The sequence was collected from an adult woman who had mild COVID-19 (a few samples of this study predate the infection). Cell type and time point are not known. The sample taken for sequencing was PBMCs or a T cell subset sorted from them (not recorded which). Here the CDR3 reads CSAREPLTSGANVLTF. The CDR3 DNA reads TGCAGTGCTAGAGAGCCCCTTACCTCTGGGGCCAACGTACTGACTTTC.